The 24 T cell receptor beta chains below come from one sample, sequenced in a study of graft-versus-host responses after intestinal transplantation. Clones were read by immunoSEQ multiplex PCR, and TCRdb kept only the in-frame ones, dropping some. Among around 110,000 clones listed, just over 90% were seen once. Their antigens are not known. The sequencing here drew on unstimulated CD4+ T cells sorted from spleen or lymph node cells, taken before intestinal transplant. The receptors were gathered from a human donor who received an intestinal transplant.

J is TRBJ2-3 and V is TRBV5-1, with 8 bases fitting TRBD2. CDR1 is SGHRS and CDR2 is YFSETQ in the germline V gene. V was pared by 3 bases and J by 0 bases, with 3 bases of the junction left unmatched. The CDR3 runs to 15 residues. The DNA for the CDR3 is TGCGCCAGCAGCTCGGGACTAGGAAGCACAGATACGCAGTATTTT. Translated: CASSSGLGSTDTQYF.

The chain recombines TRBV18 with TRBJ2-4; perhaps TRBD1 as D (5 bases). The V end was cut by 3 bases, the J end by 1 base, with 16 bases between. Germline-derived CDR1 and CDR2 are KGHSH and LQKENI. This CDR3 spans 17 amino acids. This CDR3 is CASSPTRQTVAKNIQYF. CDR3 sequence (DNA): TGTGCCAGCTCACCTACCCGACAGACCGTCGCCAAAAACATTCAGTACTTC.

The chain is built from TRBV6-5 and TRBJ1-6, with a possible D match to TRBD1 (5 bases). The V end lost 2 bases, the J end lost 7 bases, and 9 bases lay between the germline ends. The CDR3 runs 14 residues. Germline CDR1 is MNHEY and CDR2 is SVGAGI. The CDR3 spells CASSYNGGNSPLHF. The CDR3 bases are TGTGCCAGCAGTTACAACGGGGGAAATTCACCCCTCCACTTT.

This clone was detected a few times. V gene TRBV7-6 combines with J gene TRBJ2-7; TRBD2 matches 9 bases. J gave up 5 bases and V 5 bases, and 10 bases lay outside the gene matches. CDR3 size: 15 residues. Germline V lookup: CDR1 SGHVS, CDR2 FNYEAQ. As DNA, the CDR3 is TGTGCCAGCAGCCCCACCGGGACTAGCTTCCACGAGCAGTACTTC. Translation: CASSPTGTSFHEQYF.

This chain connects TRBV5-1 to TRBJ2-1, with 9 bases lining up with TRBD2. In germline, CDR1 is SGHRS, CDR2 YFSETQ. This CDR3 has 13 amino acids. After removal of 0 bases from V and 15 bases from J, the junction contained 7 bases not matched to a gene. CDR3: CASSLDLAGEGFF. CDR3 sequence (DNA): TGCGCCAGCAGCTTGGACTTAGCGGGAGAGGGGTTCTTC.

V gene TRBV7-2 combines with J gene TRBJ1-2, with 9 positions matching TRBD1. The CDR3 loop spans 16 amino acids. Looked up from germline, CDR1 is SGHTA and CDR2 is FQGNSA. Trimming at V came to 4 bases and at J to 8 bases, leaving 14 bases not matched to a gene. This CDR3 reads CASSWRPHRGQGGYTF. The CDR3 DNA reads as TGTGCCAGCAGCTGGCGGCCTCACAGGGGGCAAGGGGGCTACACCTTC.

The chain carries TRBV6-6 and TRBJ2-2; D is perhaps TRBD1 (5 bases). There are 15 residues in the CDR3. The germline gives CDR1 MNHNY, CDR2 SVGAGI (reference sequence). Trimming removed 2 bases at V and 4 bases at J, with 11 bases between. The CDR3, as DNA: TGTGCCAGCAGTTACCAGGGTCCCTCCACCGGGGAGCTGTTTTTT. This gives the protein CASSYQGPSTGELFF.

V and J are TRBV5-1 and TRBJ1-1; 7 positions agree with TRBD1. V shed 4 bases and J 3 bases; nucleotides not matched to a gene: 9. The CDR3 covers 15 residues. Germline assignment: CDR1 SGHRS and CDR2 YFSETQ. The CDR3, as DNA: TGCGCCAGCAGCGGGGGCATGACAGGGTACACTGAAGCTTTCTTT. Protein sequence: CASSGGMTGYTEAFF.

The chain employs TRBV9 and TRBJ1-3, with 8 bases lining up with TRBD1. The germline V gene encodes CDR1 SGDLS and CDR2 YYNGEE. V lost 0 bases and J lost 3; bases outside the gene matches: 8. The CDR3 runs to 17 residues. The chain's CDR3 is CASSVGPTGANGNTIYF. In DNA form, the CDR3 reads TGTGCCAGCAGCGTAGGACCGACAGGGGCTAATGGAAACACCATATATTTT.

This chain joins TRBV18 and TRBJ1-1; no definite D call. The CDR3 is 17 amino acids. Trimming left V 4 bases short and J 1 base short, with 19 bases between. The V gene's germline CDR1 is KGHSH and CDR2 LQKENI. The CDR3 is CASSLLQSLRSNTEAFF. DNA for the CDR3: TGTGCCAGCTCACTCTTGCAGTCCCTCCGATCGAACACTGAAGCTTTCTTT. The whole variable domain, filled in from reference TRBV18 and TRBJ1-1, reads NAGVMQNPRHLVRRRGQEARLRCSPMKGHSHVYWYRQLPEEGLKFMVYLQKENIIDESGMPKERFSAEFPKEGPSILRIQQVVRGDSAAYFCASSLLQSLRSNTEAFFGQGTRLTVV.

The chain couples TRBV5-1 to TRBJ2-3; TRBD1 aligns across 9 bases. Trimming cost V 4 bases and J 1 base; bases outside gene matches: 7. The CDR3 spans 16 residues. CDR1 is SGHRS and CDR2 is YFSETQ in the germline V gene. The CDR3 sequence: CASSPGDRVRTDTQYF. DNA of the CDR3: TGCGCCAGCAGCCCGGGGGACAGGGTACGCACAGATACGCAGTATTTT.

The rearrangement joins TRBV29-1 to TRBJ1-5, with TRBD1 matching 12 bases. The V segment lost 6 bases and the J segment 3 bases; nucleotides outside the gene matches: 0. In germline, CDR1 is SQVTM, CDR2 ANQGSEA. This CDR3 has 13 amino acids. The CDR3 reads CSVGQGANQPQHF. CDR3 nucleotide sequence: TGCAGCGTGGGACAGGGGGCCAATCAGCCCCAGCATTTT.

The CDR3 DNA is TGTGCCAGTAGTATTATGGGACAGGGGTACAATGAGCAGTTCTTC. The encoded protein is CASSIMGQGYNEQFF. The rearrangement joins TRBV19 to TRBJ2-1, with 10 bases identical to TRBD1. V lost 3 bases and J lost 4; bases outside the gene matches: 3. CDR3 length: 15 residues. Germline values: CDR1 LNHDA, CDR2 SQIVND (reference sequence).

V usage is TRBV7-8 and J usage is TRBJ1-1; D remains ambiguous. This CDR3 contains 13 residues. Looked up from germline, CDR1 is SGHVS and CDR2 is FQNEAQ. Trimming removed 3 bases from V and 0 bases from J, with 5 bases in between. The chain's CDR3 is CASSFTVNTEAFF. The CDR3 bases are TGTGCCAGCAGCTTTACGGTGAACACTGAAGCTTTCTTT.

CDR3 DNA: TGTGCCAGCAGTTACGGGACTGACGAAAAACTGTTTTTT. Protein product: CASSYGTDEKLFF. V is TRBV6-6 and J is TRBJ1-4; tentatively, D is TRBD1 (5 bases). The CDR3 sequence is 13 residues long. Germline-derived CDR1 and CDR2 are MNHNY and SVGAGI (reference sequence). V dropped 2 bases and J dropped 8 bases, with 9 bases sitting between them.

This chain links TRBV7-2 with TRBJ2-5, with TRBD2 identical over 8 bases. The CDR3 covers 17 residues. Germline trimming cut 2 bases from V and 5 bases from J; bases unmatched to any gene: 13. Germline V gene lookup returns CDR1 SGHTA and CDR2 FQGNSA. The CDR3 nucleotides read TGTGCCAGCAGCTTAAGGGCCGGGGGGGGACCGATGGAGACCCAGTACTTC. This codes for CASSLRAGGGPMETQYF.

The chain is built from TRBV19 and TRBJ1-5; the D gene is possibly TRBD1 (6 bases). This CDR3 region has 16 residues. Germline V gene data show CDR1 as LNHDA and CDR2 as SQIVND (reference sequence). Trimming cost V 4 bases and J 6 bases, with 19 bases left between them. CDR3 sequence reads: CASSTPNTGFVQPQHF. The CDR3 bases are TGTGCCAGTAGTACTCCCAATACAGGGTTCGTTCAGCCCCAGCATTTT.

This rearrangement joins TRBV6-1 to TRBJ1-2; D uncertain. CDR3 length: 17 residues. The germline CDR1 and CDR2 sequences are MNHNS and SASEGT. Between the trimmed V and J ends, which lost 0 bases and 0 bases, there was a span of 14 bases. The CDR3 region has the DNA TGTGCCAGCAGTGAAGCGCTTCGGCTCCTAGCTAACTATGGCTACACCTTC. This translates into CASSEALRLLANYGYTF.

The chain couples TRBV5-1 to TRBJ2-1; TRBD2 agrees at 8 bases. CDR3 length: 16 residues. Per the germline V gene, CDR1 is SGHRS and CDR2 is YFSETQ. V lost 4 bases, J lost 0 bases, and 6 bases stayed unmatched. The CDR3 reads CASSPLAGSSYNEQFF. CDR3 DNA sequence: TGCGCCAGCAGCCCCTTAGCGGGGAGCTCCTACAATGAGCAGTTCTTC.

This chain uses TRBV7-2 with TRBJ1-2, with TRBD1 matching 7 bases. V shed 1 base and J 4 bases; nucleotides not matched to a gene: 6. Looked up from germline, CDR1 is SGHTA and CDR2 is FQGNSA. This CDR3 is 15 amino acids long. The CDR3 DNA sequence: TGTGCCAGCAGCTTAGGAGGGGGCGTGAGCTATGGCTACACCTTC. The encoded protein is CASSLGGGVSYGYTF.

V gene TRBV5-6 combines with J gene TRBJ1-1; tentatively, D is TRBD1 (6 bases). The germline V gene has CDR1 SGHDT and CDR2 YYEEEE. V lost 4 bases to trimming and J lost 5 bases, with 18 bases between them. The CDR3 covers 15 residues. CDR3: CASSPPLTRGTEAFF. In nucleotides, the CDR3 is TGTGCCAGCAGCCCCCCACTCACCAGGGGAACTGAAGCTTTCTTT.

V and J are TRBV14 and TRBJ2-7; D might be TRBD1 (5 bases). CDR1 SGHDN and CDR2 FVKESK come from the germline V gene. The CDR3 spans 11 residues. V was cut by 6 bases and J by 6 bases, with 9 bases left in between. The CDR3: CASRGRGEQYF. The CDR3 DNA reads TGTGCCAGCAGGGGAAGGGGCGAGCAGTACTTC.

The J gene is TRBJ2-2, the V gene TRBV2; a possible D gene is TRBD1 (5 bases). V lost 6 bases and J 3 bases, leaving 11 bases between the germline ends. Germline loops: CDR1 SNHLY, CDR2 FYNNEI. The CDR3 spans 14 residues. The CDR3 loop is CASRLTGYTGELFF. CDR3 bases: TGTGCCAGCAGGCTCACAGGCTACACCGGGGAGCTGTTTTTT.

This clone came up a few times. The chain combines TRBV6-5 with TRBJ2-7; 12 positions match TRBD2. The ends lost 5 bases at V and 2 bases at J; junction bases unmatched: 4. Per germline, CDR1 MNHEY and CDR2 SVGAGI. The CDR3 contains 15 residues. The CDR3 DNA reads TGTGCCAGCAGTCACCGACTAGCGGGGGCCTACGAGCAGTACTTC. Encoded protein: CASSHRLAGAYEQYF.